This T cell receptor (beta chain) was sequenced for a study of beta chain features in type 1 diabetes. Study findings and constraints: PCR might favor shorter templates, but any such skew would affect patients and controls equally. Patients with Type 1 diabetes showed moderately but significantly shorter TCRB CDR3s in all four CD4+ subsets.

Concerning this clone: Its antigen is still unknown.

CD4+ cells of the naive, central memory, regulatory and stem cell-like memory types were sorted via CD45RO/CCR7/CD25/CD127/CD95/CD27. Per germline, CDR1 GTSNPN and CDR2 SVGIG (reference sequence). This CDR3 region has 15 residues. J gave up 5 bases and V 2 bases, and 6 bases lay outside the gene matches. Expressed TCRB transcripts were sequenced because the entire RNA isolate underwent reverse transcription. TCRdb's copy holds only in-frame clones and misses some; the assay was immunoSEQ multiplex PCR. Of about 230,000 clones in the sample, 9.6% were seen once. The specimen was naive CD4+ T cells from blood. The source of this sequence is a woman between 18 and 29 years old in good health. V gene TRBV30 combines with J gene TRBJ2-5, with TRBD1 identical over 12 bases. This CDR3 reads CAWSPGTGGLETQYF. CDR3 bases: TGTGCCTGGAGTCCCGGGACAGGGGGCCTCGAGACCCAGTACTTC.